This T cell receptor beta chain was observed in a study of OX40 agonist ivuxolimab in advanced cancers. In the study overall: Aged about 20 to 80 with a mean of about 63 years, they were more than 80% male. A history of anti-PD-1, anti-PD-L1 or anti-CTLA-4 therapy was acceptable, and 40% had some.

General study results and limits: At 0.1 to 3.0 mg/kg, clonal expansion of CD4+ and CD8+ blood T cells had occurred by week 6.

Between the trimmed V and J ends, which lost 7 bases and 10 bases, there was a span of 19 bases. Germline CDR1 is MDHEN and CDR2 is SYDVKM. There are 13 residues in the CDR3. Profiled with immunoSEQ multiplex PCR; TCRdb holds only in-frame clones, not every one. The table includes tens of thousands of clones, roughly 81% detected once. Note on this clone: The antigen is not known.

Patients were excluded for autoimmune disease history or systemic immunosuppression. The sequence was collected from an adult with an advanced solid tumor such as melanoma, head and neck, liver or kidney cancer. This chain links TRBV28 with TRBJ1-2; tentative D call: TRBD1 (5 bases). Sequenced material: CD4+ or CD8+ T cells sorted from blood, taken in a trial of the OX40 agonist ivuxolimab. The CDR3: CASTDPGRSTYTF. CDR3 nucleotide sequence: TGTGCCAGCACCGACCCGGGACGGTCAACCTACACCTTC.